The present TCR beta chain was sequenced within a study of blood T cell repertoires in COVID-19. As processed by the authors: Amplified reference gene primers provided the basis for estimating nucleated cell counts. This table comes from immunoSEQ multiplex PCR, and its TCRdb copy is limited to in-frame clones, with some not included. V and J calls and clone size are as listed in that table; D and trimming were resolved from the DNA. The sample lists roughly 200,000 clones, about 80% occurring once. This clonotype was obtained from a woman in her sixties or seventies with COVID-19, enrolled during active disease. Material: peripheral blood.

Written as DNA, the CDR3 is TGTGCCTGGGCCTCTCCGGGACAGGGGACTTCCGAGCAGTACTTC. This codes for CAWASPGQGTSEQYF. This chain links TRBV30 with TRBJ2-7; 10 bases fit TRBD1. Germline assignment: CDR1 GTSNPN and CDR2 SVGIG (reference sequence). The CDR3 has 15 residues. Losses at the gene ends were 5 bases for V and 6 bases for J; bases not matched to a gene: 13. The whole variable domain, filled in from reference TRBV30 and TRBJ2-7, reads SQTIHQWPATLVQPVGSPLSLECTVEGTSNPNLYWYRQAAGRGLQLLFYSVGIGQISSEVPQNLSASRPQDRQFILSSKKLLLSDSGFYLCAWASPGQGTSEQYFGPGTRLTVT.